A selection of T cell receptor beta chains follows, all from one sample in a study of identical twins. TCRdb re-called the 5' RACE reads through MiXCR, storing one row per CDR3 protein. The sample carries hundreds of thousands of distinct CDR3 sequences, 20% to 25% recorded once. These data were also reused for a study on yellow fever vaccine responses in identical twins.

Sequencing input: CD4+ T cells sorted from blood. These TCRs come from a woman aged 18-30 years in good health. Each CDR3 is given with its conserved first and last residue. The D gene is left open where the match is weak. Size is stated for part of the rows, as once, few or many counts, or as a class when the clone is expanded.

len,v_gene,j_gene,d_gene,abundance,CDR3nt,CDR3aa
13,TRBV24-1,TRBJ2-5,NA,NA,TGTGCCACCAGTGGGAGCGGCCAAGAGACCCAGTACTTC,CATSGSGQETQYF
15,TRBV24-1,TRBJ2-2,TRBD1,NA,TGTGCCACCAGCGAGCCGGACAGGGCGGGCGGGGAGCTGTTTTTT,CATSEPDRAGGELFF
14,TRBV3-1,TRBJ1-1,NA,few,TGTGCCAGCAGCACTGCGATTGGGAACACTGAAGCTTTCTTT,CASSTAIGNTEAFF
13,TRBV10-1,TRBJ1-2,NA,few,TGCGCCAGCAGTGAGTCCAGGGTCGGCGGCTACACCTTC,CASSESRVGGYTF
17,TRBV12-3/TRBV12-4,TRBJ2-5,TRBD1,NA,TGTGCCAGCACCTTCCGCAGGGACAGGGGTAGTCAAGAGACCCAGTACTTC,CASTFRRDRGSQETQYF
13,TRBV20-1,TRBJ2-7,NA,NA,TGCAGTGCTAGAGGGGCGGGATCCTACGAGCAGTACTTC,CSARGAGSYEQYF
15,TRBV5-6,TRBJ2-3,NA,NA,TGTGCCAGCAGATCTACCGGAGCTGGGACAGATACGCAGTATTTT,CASRSTGAGTDTQYF
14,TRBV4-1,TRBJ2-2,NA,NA,TGCGCCAGCAGCCACAACAGGGTTACCGGGGAGCTGTTTTTT,CASSHNRVTGELFF
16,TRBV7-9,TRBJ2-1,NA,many,TGTGCCAGCAGTTCTACCCCGGGGGTCCCCACGGATGAGCAGTTCTTC,CASSSTPGVPTDEQFF
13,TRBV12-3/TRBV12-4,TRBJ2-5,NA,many,TGTGCCAGCAGTAATAGCTTTGAAGAGACCCAGTACTTC,CASSNSFEETQYF
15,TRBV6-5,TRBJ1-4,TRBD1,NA,TGTGCCAGCAGTTCCCCGGGACAGGGGAGAGAAAAACTGTTTTTT,CASSSPGQGREKLFF
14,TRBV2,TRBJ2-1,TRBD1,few,TGTGCCAGCAGTGGCCGGGACAGACTTTTGGAGCAGTTCTTC,CASSGRDRLLEQFF
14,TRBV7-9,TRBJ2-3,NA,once,TGTGCCAGCGGCTTAAGCCTTAGCACAGATACGCAGTATTTT,CASGLSLSTDTQYF
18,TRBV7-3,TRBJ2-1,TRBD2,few,TGTGCCAGCAGCCAGGGACTAGCGGGAGCAGGGGTCTACAATGAGCAGTTCTTC,CASSQGLAGAGVYNEQFF
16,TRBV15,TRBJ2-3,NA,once,TGTGCCACCAGCAGAGGCTCGGGACTGTACACAGATACGCAGTATTTT,CATSRGSGLYTDTQYF
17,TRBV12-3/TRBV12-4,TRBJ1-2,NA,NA,TGTGCCTTCTGTTTAGCCCCGAACACCTTAGCTAACTATGGCTACACCTTC,CAFCLAPNTLANYGYTF